The 20 T cell receptor beta chains reported below all come from one sample, sequenced in a study of CD4 T cells in relation to SARS-CoV-2 and coronaviruses. Before the COVID-19 pandemic, during about 2011-2018, CD4+ T cells were taken from unexposed donors. CD4+ T cells were isolated from the cells after about ten days of culture. Sequenced by immunoSEQ multiplex PCR; TCRdb stores in-frame clones only, minus some. The sample records 9,500 to 12,000 clones, approximately 69% being singletons. Their recognized antigens are unknown. The sample consisted of CD4+ T cells from PBMCs, cultured in vitro. These receptors were collected from a human donor in good health.

This sequence joins TRBV3-1 (or the pseudogene TRBV3-2) and TRBJ2-7; TRBD2 aligns across 11 bases. The J segment lost 6 bases and the V segment lost 4 bases, leaving 5 bases of the junction unmatched. CDR3 length equals 14 residues. Germline V CDR1 and CDR2: LGHDT, YNNKEL (reference sequence). CDR3 sequence (DNA): TGTGCCAGCAGCCGGACTAGCGGGTCCGCCGAGCAGTACTTC. It yields the protein CASSRTSGSAEQYF.

The chain links TRBV19 to TRBJ2-7, with no clear D. The CDR3 is 15 residues long. Germline values: CDR1 LNHDA, CDR2 SQIVND (reference sequence). Trimming took 1 base from V and 1 from J, leaving 11 bases between them. Here the CDR3 reads CASSIADFPSYEQYF. The CDR3 DNA follows: TGTGCCAGTAGTATAGCCGATTTCCCTTCCTACGAGCAGTACTTC. Combining the CDR3 with reference TRBV19 and TRBJ2-7 gives the whole variable domain DGGITQSPKYLFRKEGQNVTLSCEQNLNHDAMYWYRQDPGQGLRLIYYSQIVNDFQKGDIAEGYSVSREKKESFPLTVTSAQKNPTAFYLCASSIADFPSYEQYFGPGTRLTVT.

The count of this clone is one. The rearrangement uses TRBV7-8 and TRBJ1-5, with D maybe TRBD1 (5 bases). Deletions cut 3 bases from V and 0 bases from J, with 21 bases between. The CDR3 length is 19 residues. The germline gives CDR1 SGHVS, CDR2 FQNEAQ. This CDR3 reads CASSFSRPTVGYSNQPQHF. In nucleotides, the CDR3 is TGTGCCAGCAGCTTCTCCCGCCCGACAGTCGGTTATAGCAATCAGCCCCAGCATTTT.

In DNA, the CDR3 is TGCAGCGTTGATGGGGTAGCTGGGGCCAACGTCCTGACTTTC. Encoded protein: CSVDGVAGANVLTF. The J gene is TRBJ2-6, the V gene TRBV29-1; D is unresolved. CDR3 length: 14 residues. V was clipped by 3 bases and J by 2 bases, with 8 bases between them. In germline, CDR1 is SQVTM, CDR2 ANQGSEA.

This chain connects TRBV5-5 to TRBJ1-2; TRBD1 matches at 10 bases. The CDR3 runs to 17 residues. The germline gives CDR1 SGHKS, CDR2 YYEKEE (reference sequence). V was clipped by 4 bases and J by 2 bases; unmatched bases: 11. This chain's CDR3 is CASSPGPTGGDNYGYTF. CDR3 DNA: TGTGCCAGCAGCCCCGGGCCGACAGGGGGCGACAACTATGGCTACACCTTC.

The CDR3 DNA reads TGTGCCAGTAGTATAGACAGGGTTGAAAAACTGTTTTTT. It codes for CASSIDRVEKLFF. The chain is built from TRBV19 and TRBJ1-4; possibly TRBD1 for D (5 bases). The ends were cut back, 0 bases at V and 7 bases at J, with 6 bases in the middle. The length of the CDR3 is 13 residues. Germline V CDR1 and CDR2: LNHDA, SQIVND (reference sequence).

This sequence joins TRBV5-8 and TRBJ2-2; 9 bases are a match to TRBD2. Germline V gene lookup returns CDR1 SGHTS and CDR2 YDEGEE. The CDR3 extends over 18 amino acids. With V trimmed by 1 base and J by 7 bases, 14 bases remained unmatched. Here the CDR3 DNA reads TGTGCCAGCAGCTTGCCGAGACTAGCGGTATATGAAGGCGGGGAGCTGTTTTTT. Amino acid sequence: CASSLPRLAVYEGGELFF. The complete variable domain, with remaining parts taken from reference TRBV5-8 and TRBJ2-2, reads EAGVTQSPTHLIKTRGQQATLRCSPISGHTSVYWYQQALGLGLQFLLWYDEGEERNRGNFPPRFSGRQFPNYSSELNVNALELEDSALYLCASSLPRLAVYEGGELFFGEGSRLTVL.

CDR3 sequence: CSASSHPAGANVLTF. CDR3 sequence (DNA): TGCAGTGCTAGTTCGCACCCGGCTGGGGCCAACGTCCTGACTTTC. This chain connects TRBV20-1 to TRBJ2-6; D is undetermined. CDR3 length: 15 residues. Germline V CDR1 and CDR2: DFQATT, SNEGSKA (reference sequence). Trimming shortened V by 3 bases and J by 2 bases, and 11 bases separated the two germline ends.

J is TRBJ2-7 and V is TRBV20-1; either TRBD1 or TRBD2 may supply D (5 bases each). Germline lookup yields CDR1 DFQATT and CDR2 SNEGSKA (reference sequence). The V gene lost 3 bases and the J gene lost 3 bases, with 18 bases spanning the gap. This CDR3 has 15 residues. The CDR3 region has the DNA TGCAGTGCTAGTCCCCCGGGACGGCAGGACTACGAGCAGTACTTC. It is translated as CSASPPGRQDYEQYF.

This chain uses TRBV5-1 with TRBJ2-5, with TRBD1 as a possible D gene (5 bases). Trimming stripped 0 bases from V and 4 bases from J, with 10 bases between. The CDR3 runs 14 residues. CDR1 is SGHRS and CDR2 is YFSETQ in the germline V gene. For the CDR3, the DNA is TGCGCCAGCAGCTTGGTGCCAGGGATAGAGACCCAGTACTTC. It is translated as CASSLVPGIETQYF.

This clone appeared a few times. The chain recombines TRBV19 with TRBJ1-1; 7 nucleotides match TRBD1. Germline values: CDR1 LNHDA, CDR2 SQIVND (reference sequence). The CDR3 loop spans 14 amino acids. V lost 5 bases to trimming and J lost 4 bases; unmatched junction nucleotides: 7. CDR3 protein: CASSQTGIATEAFF. Written as DNA, the CDR3 is TGTGCCAGTAGTCAGACAGGGATTGCCACTGAAGCTTTCTTT.

The table lists this clone with a few counts. The rearrangement uses TRBV18 and TRBJ2-1; unclear D gene. This CDR3 is built from 13 residues. V lost 2 bases and J lost 6, with 8 bases in between. Per germline, CDR1 KGHSH and CDR2 LQKENI. The chain's CDR3 is CASSPREANEQFF. The CDR3 DNA reads TGTGCCAGCTCACCAAGAGAAGCCAATGAGCAGTTCTTC.

V usage is TRBV5-6 and J usage is TRBJ1-1; no clear D gene. The length of the CDR3 is 14 residues. V shed 0 bases and J shed 1 base, with 7 bases lying between them. Germline V gene sequence: CDR1 SGHDT, CDR2 YYEEEE. The CDR3 DNA is TGTGCCAGCAGCTTGGATCCAGGGAACACTGAAGCTTTCTTT. It codes for CASSLDPGNTEAFF.

The chain carries TRBV5-1 and TRBJ1-4; D is perhaps TRBD1 (5 bases). CDR1 and CDR2 from the germline V gene are SGHRS and YFSETQ. The CDR3 is made up of 18 amino acids. V was shortened by 0 bases and J by 0 bases, with 15 bases between the two germline ends. CDR3 coding DNA: TGCGCCAGCAGCTTGGCCTTAAGGGGCACGGCAACTAATGAAAAACTGTTTTTT. The encoded protein is CASSLALRGTATNEKLFF.

The chain has TRBV4-1 and TRBJ2-3; 7 bases line up with TRBD2. This CDR3 spans 15 amino acids. Germline V gene lookup returns CDR1 MGHRA and CDR2 YSYEKL. The V segment lost 2 bases and the J segment 2 bases; nucleotides outside the gene matches: 4. CDR3 sequence: CASSQWGGTTDTQYF. The CDR3 DNA sequence: TGCGCCAGCAGCCAATGGGGGGGAACCACAGATACGCAGTATTTT.

The V and J genes are TRBV4-1 and TRBJ1-2; D might be TRBD1 (6 bases). The CDR3 has 16 amino acids. V lost 0 bases to trimming and J lost 8 bases, with 19 bases between them. Germline CDR1 MGHRA, CDR2 YSYEKL. The CDR3 DNA reads as TGCGCCAGCAGCCAAGATAGCGGCAGGGGCTTCCGCGGCTACACCTTC. It codes for CASSQDSGRGFRGYTF.

V is TRBV7-8 and J is TRBJ2-2; TRBD2 is a possible D gene (5 bases). Germline CDR1 SGHVS, CDR2 FQNEAQ. V lost 3 bases and J lost 2, with 13 bases in between. CDR3 length: 16 amino acids. The CDR3 bases are TGTGCCAGCAGCTTGGCGGGCCTGCCCAACACCGGGGAGCTGTTTTTT. Residues: CASSLAGLPNTGELFF.

The gene calls are TRBV14 and TRBJ1-4, with 8 bases that match TRBD1. This CDR3 region has 16 residues. Per germline, CDR1 SGHDN and CDR2 FVKESK. Trimming took 5 bases from V and 5 from J; bases not matched to a gene: 10. CDR3 region: CASSGRTRQGNEKLFF. The CDR3 DNA follows: TGTGCCAGCAGCGGCCGCACGAGACAGGGGAATGAAAAACTGTTTTTT.

The rearrangement uses TRBV4-3 and TRBJ1-5; D call uncertain. Trimming took 1 base from V and 9 from J, leaving 10 bases between them. The germline CDR1 and CDR2 sequences are LGHNA and YSLEER. This CDR3 comprises 13 residues. The CDR3 loop reads CASSQAREGPQHF. CDR3 DNA sequence: TGCGCCAGCAGCCAAGCCCGGGAAGGGCCCCAGCATTTT.

The J gene is TRBJ2-3, the V gene TRBV7-2; D is perhaps TRBD1 or TRBD2 (5 bases each). V gave up 5 bases and J gave up 4 bases, with 10 bases separating them. Germline-derived CDR1 and CDR2 are SGHTA and FQGNSA. The CDR3 sequence is 13 residues long. The CDR3: CASSRGEADTQYF. In DNA, the CDR3 is TGTGCCAGCAGCAGAGGGGAAGCAGATACGCAGTATTTT.